Following are 17 T cell receptor beta chains from one sample sequenced in a study of T cell changes during pregnancy in multiple sclerosis. The protocol was immunoSEQ multiplex PCR, while the TCRdb copy is restricted to in-frame clones and leaves out a portion. The sample holds 35,000 to 40,000 clones, about 92% seen once. The sequences come from CD8+ T cells from peripheral blood mononuclear cells, collected in the third trimester of pregnancy. Source of these receptors: a female donor with multiple sclerosis, enrolled in a pregnancy study.

The rearrangement uses TRBV14 and TRBJ1-5; a possible D gene is TRBD1 (6 bases). V was clipped by 11 bases and J by 1 base, with 9 bases between them. Germline CDR1 reads SGHDN; CDR2 reads FVKESK. This CDR3 is built from 12 residues. CDR3 protein: CAPGQSNQPQHF. CDR3 coding DNA: TGTGCCCCCGGACAGAGCAATCAGCCCCAGCATTTT.

The rearrangement links TRBV10-1 to TRBJ2-5, with D possibly matching TRBD2 (7 bases). V dropped 9 bases and J dropped 4 bases, with 12 bases sitting between them. Per germline, CDR1 WNHNN and CDR2 SYGVQD (reference sequence). CDR3 length: 12 residues. The CDR3 sequence: CARGGAGETQYF. CDR3 DNA: TGCGCCAGGGGGGGGGCCGGAGAGACCCAGTACTTC.

This clone was counted once. The chain uses TRBV28 and TRBJ2-7; TRBD2 agrees at 8 bases. The CDR3 runs 15 residues. Germline V gene data show CDR1 as MDHEN and CDR2 as SYDVKM. The V gene end was trimmed by 3 bases and the J gene end by 4 bases; junction bases not matched to a gene: 8. The CDR3 DNA sequence: TGTGCCAGCAGTTTGGGGCGGGGGGCGCCTTACGAGCAGTACTTC. Its translation: CASSLGRGAPYEQYF.

The gene calls are TRBV28 and TRBJ2-7; 7 bases align to TRBD1. V shed 6 bases, J shed 2 bases, and the junction held 10 bases outside the gene matches. The CDR3 contains 15 residues. Germline V gene data show CDR1 as MDHEN and CDR2 as SYDVKM. CDR3 sequence reads: CASRPLRDRAYEQYF. The DNA of the CDR3 is TGTGCCAGCAGACCCCTCCGGGACAGAGCCTACGAGCAGTACTTC.

The chain carries TRBV2 and TRBJ2-5; D uncertain. Trimming took 2 bases from V and 2 from J, leaving 6 bases between them. Germline values: CDR1 SNHLY, CDR2 FYNNEI. This CDR3 spans 13 amino acids. CDR3 nucleotides: TGTGCCAGCAGTGAAAGGCGGCAAGAGACCCAGTACTTC. This codes for CASSERRQETQYF.

This chain links TRBV29-1 with TRBJ1-1, with a weak D call TRBD1 (6 bases). The V gene lost 0 bases and the J gene lost 4 bases, with 12 bases spanning the gap. Germline V gives CDR1 SQVTM, CDR2 ANQGSEA. CDR3 size: 14 residues. The CDR3: CSVEDSGESTEAFF. CDR3 DNA: TGCAGCGTTGAAGATTCAGGGGAGAGCACTGAAGCTTTCTTT.

The J gene is TRBJ2-2, the V gene TRBV27; no clear D gene. Germline loops: CDR1 MNHEY, CDR2 SMNVEV (reference sequence). V lost 5 bases and J 0 bases, leaving 4 bases between the germline ends. The CDR3 loop spans 13 amino acids. CDR3 DNA: TGTGCCAGCAGTCCAACGAACACCGGGGAGCTGTTTTTT. It encodes CASSPTNTGELFF.

V usage is TRBV14 and J usage is TRBJ2-2, with D maybe TRBD2 (5 bases). This CDR3 has 15 amino acids. V was cut by 4 bases and J by 4 bases, with 13 bases left in between. Germline V gives CDR1 SGHDN, CDR2 FVKESK. The CDR3 is CASSPVGGSTGELFF. The CDR3 DNA follows: TGTGCCAGCAGCCCGGTGGGTGGGAGCACCGGGGAGCTGTTTTTT.

V usage is TRBV4-3 and J usage is TRBJ2-1; 8 nucleotides agree with TRBD2. The CDR3 covers 16 residues. CDR1 is LGHNA, CDR2 YSLEER, per germline. The V and J ends lost 0 bases and 7 bases, in that order; junction bases with no gene match: 8. CDR3 in amino acids: CASSQDPSGSGNEQFF. The CDR3 coding sequence is TGCGCCAGCAGCCAAGATCCCAGCGGGAGCGGAAATGAGCAGTTCTTC.

The chain combines TRBV19 with TRBJ2-7; 7 positions match TRBD1. Trimming removed 1 base from V and 3 bases from J; junction bases left unmatched: 15. CDR1 and CDR2 (germline): LNHDA, SQIVND (reference sequence). This CDR3 is 18 amino acids long. CDR3 amino acids: CASSIVNLFGDRDYEQYF. The DNA of the CDR3 is TGTGCCAGTAGTATAGTCAATCTATTCGGGGACAGAGACTACGAGCAGTACTTC.

CDR3 bases: TGTGCCAGCAGTTTATCGGCTAGCGGATACTACGAGCAGTACTTC. Translation gives CASSLSASGYYEQYF. The chain joins TRBV28 to TRBJ2-7; 7 bases fit TRBD2. The J segment lost 3 bases and the V segment lost 1 base, leaving 6 bases of the junction unmatched. This CDR3 spans 15 amino acids. Germline CDR1 and CDR2: MDHEN and SYDVKM.

As DNA, the CDR3 is TGCAGCGTCCACAACCTGAACACTGAAGCTTTCTTT. Protein sequence: CSVHNLNTEAFF. The rearrangement uses TRBV29-1 and TRBJ1-1, with D hard to call. V lost 6 bases, J lost 0 bases, and 8 bases lay in between. Germline values: CDR1 SQVTM, CDR2 ANQGSEA. CDR3 length: 12 amino acids.

CDR3: CASSEFPGGQETQYF. The CDR3 DNA is TGTGCCAGCAGTGAATTCCCGGGGGGCCAAGAGACCCAGTACTTC. The V gene is TRBV25-1, the J gene TRBJ2-5, with 7 bases lining up with TRBD2. Germline CDR1 MGHDK, CDR2 SYGVNS. The CDR3 is 15 amino acids. J gave up 1 base and V 1 base, and 3 bases lay outside the gene matches.

CDR3: CASSLGVHEQYF. In DNA form, the CDR3 reads TGCGCCAGCAGCTTAGGAGTCCACGAGCAGTACTTC. The chain recombines TRBV5-1 with TRBJ2-7; D uncertain. V lost 2 bases and J lost 5, with 8 bases in between. CDR1 and CDR2 from the germline V gene are SGHRS and YFSETQ. The CDR3 runs to 12 residues.

This clone was observed a handful of times. The chain is built from TRBV25-1 and TRBJ1-1, with D maybe TRBD1 (6 bases). Between the trimmed V and J ends, which lost 6 bases and 8 bases, there was a span of 7 bases. This CDR3 is 10 amino acids long. Looked up from germline, CDR1 is MGHDK and CDR2 is SYGVNS. The CDR3 DNA sequence: TGTGCCAGCAGAGGGACAGAAGCTTTCTTT. Translating gives CASRGTEAFF.

The rearrangement links TRBV4-1 to TRBJ2-5; D is undetermined. Per germline, CDR1 MGHRA and CDR2 YSYEKL. The CDR3 is 15 amino acids. With 3 bases removed from V and 3 bases from J, the gap between germline ends came to 14 bases. The CDR3 region is CASSHPFYAEETQYF. CDR3 coding DNA: TGCGCCAGCAGCCATCCGTTTTATGCAGAAGAGACCCAGTACTTC.

CDR3 sequence: CASSLGGGLGETQYF. The CDR3 bases are TGTGCCAGCAGCCTCGGGGGGGGATTAGGAGAGACCCAGTACTTC. The chain joins TRBV7-3 to TRBJ2-5; TRBD2 aligns across 8 bases. Losses at the gene ends were 5 bases for V and 4 bases for J; bases not matched to a gene: 9. This CDR3 comprises 15 residues. Germline V gives CDR1 SGHTA, CDR2 FQGTGA.